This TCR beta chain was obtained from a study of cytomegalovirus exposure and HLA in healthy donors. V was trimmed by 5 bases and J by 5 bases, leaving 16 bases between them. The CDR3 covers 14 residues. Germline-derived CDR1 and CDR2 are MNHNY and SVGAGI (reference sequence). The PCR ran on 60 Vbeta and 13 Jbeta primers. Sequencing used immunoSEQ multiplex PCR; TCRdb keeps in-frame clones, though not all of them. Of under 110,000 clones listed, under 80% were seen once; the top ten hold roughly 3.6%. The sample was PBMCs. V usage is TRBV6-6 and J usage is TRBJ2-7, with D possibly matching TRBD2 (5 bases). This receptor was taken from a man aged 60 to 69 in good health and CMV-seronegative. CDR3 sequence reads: CASSRPKGVDEQYF. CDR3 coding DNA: TGTGCCAGCAGTCGCCCAAAGGGAGTGGACGAGCAGTACTTC.